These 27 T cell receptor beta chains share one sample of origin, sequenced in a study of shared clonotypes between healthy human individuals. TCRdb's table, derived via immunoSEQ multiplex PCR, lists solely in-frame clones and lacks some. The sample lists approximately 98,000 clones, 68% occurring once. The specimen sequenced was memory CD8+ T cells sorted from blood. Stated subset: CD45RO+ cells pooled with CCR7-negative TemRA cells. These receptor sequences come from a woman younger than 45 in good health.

The DNA of the CDR3 is TGTGCCAGTAGTCCCTGGACAGCCTACAATGAGCAGTTCTTC. Translated: CASSPWTAYNEQFF. The chain carries TRBV19 and TRBJ2-1; possible D gene TRBD1, 6 bases. Germline V lookup: CDR1 LNHDA, CDR2 SQIVND (reference sequence). The CDR3 consists of 14 residues. Trimming took off 5 bases at V and 2 bases at J, with 10 bases between the two ends.

CDR3 region: CARPGLGLREQYF. CDR3 DNA: TGTGCCAGACCGGGACTCGGATTACGGGAGCAGTACTTC. The chain joins TRBV9 to TRBJ2-7, with D possibly being TRBD2 (6 bases). The CDR3 is made up of 13 amino acids. CDR1 and CDR2 from the germline V gene are SGDLS and YYNGEE. The V gene lost 8 bases and the J gene lost 7 bases, with 19 bases spanning the gap.

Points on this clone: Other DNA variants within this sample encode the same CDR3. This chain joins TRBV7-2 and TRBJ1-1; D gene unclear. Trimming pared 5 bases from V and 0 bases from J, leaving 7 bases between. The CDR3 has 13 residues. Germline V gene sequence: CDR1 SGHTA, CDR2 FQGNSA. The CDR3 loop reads CASSPYLNTEAFF. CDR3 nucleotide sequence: TGTGCCAGCAGCCCCTACTTGAACACTGAAGCTTTCTTT.

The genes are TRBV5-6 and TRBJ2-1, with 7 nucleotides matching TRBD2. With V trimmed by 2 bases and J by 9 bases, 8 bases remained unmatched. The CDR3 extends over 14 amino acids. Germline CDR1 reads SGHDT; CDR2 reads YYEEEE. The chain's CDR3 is CASSFGLLAGEQFF. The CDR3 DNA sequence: TGTGCCAGCAGCTTTGGTCTTTTAGCGGGTGAGCAGTTCTTC. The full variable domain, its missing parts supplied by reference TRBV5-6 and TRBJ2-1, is DAGVTQSPTHLIKTRGQQVTLRCSPKSGHDTVSWYQQALGQGPQFIFQYYEEEERQRGNFPDRFSGHQFPNYSSELNVNALLLGDSALYLCASSFGLLAGEQFFGPGTRLTVL.

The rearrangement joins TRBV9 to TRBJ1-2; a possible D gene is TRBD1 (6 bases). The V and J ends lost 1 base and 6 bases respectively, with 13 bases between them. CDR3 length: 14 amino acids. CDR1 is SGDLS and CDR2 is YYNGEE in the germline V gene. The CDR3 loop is CASSVSWGADGYTF. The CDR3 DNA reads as TGTGCCAGCAGCGTAAGTTGGGGGGCAGATGGCTACACCTTC.

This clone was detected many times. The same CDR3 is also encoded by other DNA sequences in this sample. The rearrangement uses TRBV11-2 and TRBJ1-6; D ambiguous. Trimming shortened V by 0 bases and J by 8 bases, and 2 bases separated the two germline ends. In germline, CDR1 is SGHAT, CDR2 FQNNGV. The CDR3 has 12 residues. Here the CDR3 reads CASSLDHSPLHF. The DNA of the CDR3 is TGTGCCAGCAGCTTAGATCATTCACCCCTCCACTTT.

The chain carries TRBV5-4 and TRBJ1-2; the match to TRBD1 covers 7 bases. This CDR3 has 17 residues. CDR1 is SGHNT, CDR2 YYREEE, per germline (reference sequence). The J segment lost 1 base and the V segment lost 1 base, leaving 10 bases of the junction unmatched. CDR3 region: CASSLPPGGTYNYGYTF. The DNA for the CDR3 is TGTGCCAGCAGCTTGCCCCCAGGGGGAACATATAACTATGGCTACACCTTC.

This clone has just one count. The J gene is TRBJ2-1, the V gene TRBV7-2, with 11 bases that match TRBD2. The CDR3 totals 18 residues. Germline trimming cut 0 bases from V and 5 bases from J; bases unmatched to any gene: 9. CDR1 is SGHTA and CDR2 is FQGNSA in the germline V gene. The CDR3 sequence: CASSLAPGLAEGNNEQFF. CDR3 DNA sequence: TGTGCCAGCAGCTTAGCGCCGGGACTAGCGGAGGGGAACAATGAGCAGTTCTTC.

This chain's CDR3 is CAWSDPSGRSGELFF. The CDR3 bases are TGTGCCTGGAGTGATCCTAGCGGGAGGTCCGGGGAGCTGTTTTTT. This chain uses TRBV30 with TRBJ2-2; 11 bases fit TRBD2. In germline, CDR1 is GTSNPN, CDR2 SVGIG (reference sequence). This CDR3 has 15 residues. With 1 base clipped from V and 6 bases from J, the junction kept 4 bases outside the gene matches.

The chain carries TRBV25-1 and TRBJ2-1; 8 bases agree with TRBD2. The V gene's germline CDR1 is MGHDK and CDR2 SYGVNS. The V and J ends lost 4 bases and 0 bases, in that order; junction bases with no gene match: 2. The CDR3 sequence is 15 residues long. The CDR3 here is CASSAGLASYNEQFF. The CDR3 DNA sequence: TGTGCCAGCAGTGCCGGACTAGCCTCCTACAATGAGCAGTTCTTC.

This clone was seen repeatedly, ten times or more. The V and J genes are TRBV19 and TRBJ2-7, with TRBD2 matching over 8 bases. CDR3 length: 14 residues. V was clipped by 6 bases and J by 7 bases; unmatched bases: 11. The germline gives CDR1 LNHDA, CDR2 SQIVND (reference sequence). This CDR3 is CASSPTSALLEQYF. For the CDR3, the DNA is TGTGCCAGTAGCCCGACTAGCGCCCTTCTGGAGCAGTACTTC.

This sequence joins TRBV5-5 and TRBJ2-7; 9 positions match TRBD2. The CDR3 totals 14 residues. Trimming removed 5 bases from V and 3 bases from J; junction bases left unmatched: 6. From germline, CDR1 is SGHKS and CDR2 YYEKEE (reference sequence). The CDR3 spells CASRVASGVYEQYF. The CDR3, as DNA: TGTGCCAGCAGGGTCGCTAGCGGGGTCTACGAGCAGTACTTC.

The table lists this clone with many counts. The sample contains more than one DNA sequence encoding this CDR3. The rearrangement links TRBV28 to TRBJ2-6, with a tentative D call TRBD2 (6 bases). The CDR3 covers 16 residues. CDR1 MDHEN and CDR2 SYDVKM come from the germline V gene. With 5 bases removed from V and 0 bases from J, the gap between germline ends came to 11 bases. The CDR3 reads CASSPGGPSGANVLTF. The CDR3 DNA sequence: TGTGCCAGCAGTCCCGGAGGGCCCTCTGGGGCCAACGTCCTGACTTTC.

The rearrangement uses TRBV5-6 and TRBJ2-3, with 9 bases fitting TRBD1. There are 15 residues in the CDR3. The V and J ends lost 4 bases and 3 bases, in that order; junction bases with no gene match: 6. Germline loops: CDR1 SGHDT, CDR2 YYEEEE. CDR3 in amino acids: CASSPQGAFTDTQYF. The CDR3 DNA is TGTGCCAGCAGCCCACAGGGGGCGTTTACAGATACGCAGTATTTT.

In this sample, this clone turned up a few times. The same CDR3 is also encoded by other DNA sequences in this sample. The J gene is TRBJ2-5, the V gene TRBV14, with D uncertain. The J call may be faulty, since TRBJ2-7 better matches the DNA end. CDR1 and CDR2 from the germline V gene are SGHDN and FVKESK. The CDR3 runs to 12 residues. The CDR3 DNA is TGTGCCAGCAGCCCTGCCAACTACGAGCAGTACTTC. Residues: CASSPANYEQYF.

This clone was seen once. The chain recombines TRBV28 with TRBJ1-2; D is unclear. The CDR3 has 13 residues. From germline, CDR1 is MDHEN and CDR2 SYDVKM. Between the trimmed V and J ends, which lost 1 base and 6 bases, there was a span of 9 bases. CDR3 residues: CASSLLPVDGYTF. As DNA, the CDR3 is TGTGCCAGCAGTTTATTGCCCGTGGATGGCTACACCTTC.

The CDR3 nucleotides read TGTGCCAGCAGTTTACAGGGCGGGAACTTGGTTCTGGGGCAGTTCTTC. It codes for CASSLQGGNLVLGQFF. The chain recombines TRBV27 with TRBJ2-1; D is perhaps TRBD2 (6 bases). Germline V gene sequence: CDR1 MNHEY, CDR2 SMNVEV (reference sequence). V lost 2 bases and J lost 12, with 23 bases in between. This CDR3 has 16 residues.

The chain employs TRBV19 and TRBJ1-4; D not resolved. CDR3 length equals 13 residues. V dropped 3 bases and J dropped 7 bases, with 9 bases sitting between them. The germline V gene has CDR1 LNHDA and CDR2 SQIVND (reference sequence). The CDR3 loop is CASSIMGVEKLFF. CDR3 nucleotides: TGTGCCAGTAGTATTATGGGAGTTGAAAAACTGTTTTTT.

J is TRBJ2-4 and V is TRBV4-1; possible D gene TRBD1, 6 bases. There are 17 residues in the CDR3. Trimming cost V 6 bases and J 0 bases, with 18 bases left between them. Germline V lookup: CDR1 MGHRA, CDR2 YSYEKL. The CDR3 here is CASRPGAKGGAKNIQYF. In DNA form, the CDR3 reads TGCGCCAGCAGACCTGGAGCCAAAGGGGGAGCCAAAAACATTCAGTACTTC.

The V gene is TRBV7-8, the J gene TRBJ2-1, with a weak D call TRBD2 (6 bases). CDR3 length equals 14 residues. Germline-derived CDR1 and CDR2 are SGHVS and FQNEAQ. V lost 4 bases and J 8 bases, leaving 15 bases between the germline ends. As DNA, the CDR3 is TGTGCCAGCAGCTGGTCAGGGAGGTTCGATGAGCAGTTCTTC. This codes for CASSWSGRFDEQFF. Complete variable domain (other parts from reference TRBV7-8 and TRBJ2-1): GAGVSQSPRYKVAKRGQDVALRCDPISGHVSLFWYQQALGQGPEFLTYFQNEAQLDKSGLPSDRFFAERPEGSVSTLKIQRTQQEDSAVYLCASSWSGRFDEQFFGPGTRLTVL.

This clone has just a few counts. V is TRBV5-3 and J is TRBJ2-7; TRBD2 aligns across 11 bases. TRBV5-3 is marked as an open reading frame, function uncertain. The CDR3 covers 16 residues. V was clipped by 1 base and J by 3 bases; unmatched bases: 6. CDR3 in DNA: TGTGCCAGAAGCTTGACTAGCGGGAGAGAGAGCTACGAGCAGTACTTC. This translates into CARSLTSGRESYEQYF.

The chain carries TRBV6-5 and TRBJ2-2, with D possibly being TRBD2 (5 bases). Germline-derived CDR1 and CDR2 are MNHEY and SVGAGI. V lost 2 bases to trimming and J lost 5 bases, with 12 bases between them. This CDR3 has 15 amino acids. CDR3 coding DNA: TGTGCCAGCAGTTACGGGGTTGAGGGAACCGGGGAGCTGTTTTTT. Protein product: CASSYGVEGTGELFF.

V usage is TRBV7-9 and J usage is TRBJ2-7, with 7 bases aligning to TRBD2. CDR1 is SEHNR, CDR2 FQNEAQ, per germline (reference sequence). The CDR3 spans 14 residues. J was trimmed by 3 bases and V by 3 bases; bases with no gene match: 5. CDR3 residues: CASSLGGEDYEQYF. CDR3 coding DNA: TGTGCCAGCAGCTTGGGAGGGGAGGACTACGAGCAGTACTTC. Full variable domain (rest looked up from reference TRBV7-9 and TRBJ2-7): DTGVSQNPRHKITKRGQNVTFRCDPISEHNRLYWYRQTLGQGPEFLTYFQNEAQLEKSRLLSDRFSAERPKGSFSTLEIQRTEQGDSAMYLCASSLGGEDYEQYFGPGTRLTVT.

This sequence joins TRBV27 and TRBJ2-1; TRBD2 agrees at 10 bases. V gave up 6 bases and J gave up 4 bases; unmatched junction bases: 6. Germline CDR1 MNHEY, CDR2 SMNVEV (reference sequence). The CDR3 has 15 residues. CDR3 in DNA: TGTGCCAGCAGATTAATAGCGGGAGGTTACAATGAGCAGTTCTTC. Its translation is CASRLIAGGYNEQFF.

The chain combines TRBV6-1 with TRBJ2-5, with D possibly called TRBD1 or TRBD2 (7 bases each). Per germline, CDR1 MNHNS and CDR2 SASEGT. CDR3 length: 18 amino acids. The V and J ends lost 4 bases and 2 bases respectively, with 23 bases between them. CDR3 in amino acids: CASSGPGGGDSRQETQYF. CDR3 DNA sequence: TGTGCCAGCAGTGGGCCAGGGGGAGGGGACAGTCGACAAGAGACCCAGTACTTC.

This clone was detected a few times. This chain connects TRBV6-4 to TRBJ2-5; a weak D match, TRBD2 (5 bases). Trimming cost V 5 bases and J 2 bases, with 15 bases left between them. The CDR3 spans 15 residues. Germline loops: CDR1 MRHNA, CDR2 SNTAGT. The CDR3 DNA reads TGTGCCAGCAGTCCCCTTGGCGGGCAACAAGAGACCCAGTACTTC. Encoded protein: CASSPLGGQQETQYF.

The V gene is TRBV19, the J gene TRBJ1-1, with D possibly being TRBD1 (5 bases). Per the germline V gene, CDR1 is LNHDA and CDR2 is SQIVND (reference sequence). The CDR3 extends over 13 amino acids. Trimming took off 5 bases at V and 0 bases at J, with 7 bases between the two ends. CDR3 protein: CASSGAMNTEAFF. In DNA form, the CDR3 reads TGTGCCAGTAGTGGGGCGATGAACACTGAAGCTTTCTTT.